These 24 T cell receptor beta chains were sequenced from one sample in a study of blood T cell repertoires in COVID-19. Assay: immunoSEQ multiplex PCR; the TCRdb copy retains only in-frame clones and omits some. The data hold roughly 240,000 clones, with 85% to 90% observed a single time. Source material: PBMCs or T cells enriched from blood (not recorded which). The source of these receptors is a man in his forties or fifties who had been exposed to COVID-19.

This chain links TRBV28 with TRBJ1-5, with D perhaps matching TRBD1 (6 bases). Trimming pared 7 bases from V and 7 bases from J, leaving 17 bases between. Germline CDR1 MDHEN, CDR2 SYDVKM. This CDR3 has 14 residues. CDR3 in DNA: TGTGCCAGCAATCATGGGGCAGGGGAGCAGCCCCAGCATTTT. This sequence encodes CASNHGAGEQPQHF. Together with reference TRBV28 and TRBJ1-5, the CDR3 gives the full variable domain: DVKVTQSSRYLVKRTGEKVFLECVQDMDHENMFWYRQDPGLGLRLIYFSYDVKMKEKGDIPEGYSVSREKKERFSLILESASTNQTSMYLCASNHGAGEQPQHFGDGTRLSIL.

J is TRBJ1-6 and V is TRBV19; 10 positions agree with TRBD1. The junction had 6 bases not matched to a gene; V was cut back by 3 bases and J by 10 bases. CDR3 length: 15 residues. Germline CDR1 and CDR2: LNHDA and SQIVND (reference sequence). The CDR3 is CASSIPGQGGSPLHF. The CDR3 DNA follows: TGTGCCAGTAGTATCCCCGGACAGGGGGGATCACCCCTCCACTTT.

The rearrangement joins TRBV4-1 to TRBJ1-6; D may be TRBD1 (5 bases). Trimming removed 6 bases at V and 5 bases at J, with 14 bases between. The CDR3 contains 15 residues. Germline V gives CDR1 MGHRA, CDR2 YSYEKL. The CDR3 is CASSPRGVDNSPLHF. As DNA, the CDR3 is TGCGCCAGCAGTCCCCGGGGGGTGGATAATTCACCCCTCCACTTT.

This clone has just one count. V is TRBV5-5 and J is TRBJ2-5, with TRBD2 matching over 14 bases. Germline V gene data show CDR1 as SGHKS and CDR2 as YYEKEE (reference sequence). The CDR3 runs to 14 residues. After removal of 7 bases from V and 5 bases from J, the junction contained 4 bases not matched to a gene. CDR3 sequence (DNA): TGTGCCAGCCGGAGACTAGCGGGAGGGGAGACCCAGTACTTC. This codes for CASRRLAGGETQYF. The whole variable domain, remainder taken from reference TRBV5-5 and TRBJ2-5, is DAGVTQSPTHLIKTRGQQVTLRCSPISGHKSVSWYQQVLGQGPQFIFQYYEKEERGRGNFPDRFSARQFPNYSSELNVNALLLGDSALYLCASRRLAGGETQYFGPGTRLLVL.

The chain carries TRBV9 and TRBJ1-6; TRBD1 agrees at 7 bases. CDR3 length: 17 amino acids. V lost 0 bases and J lost 3; bases outside the gene matches: 6. The germline CDR1 and CDR2 sequences are SGDLS and YYNGEE. This CDR3 is CASSVGLNRGYNSPLHF. CDR3 coding DNA: TGTGCCAGCAGCGTAGGCCTTAACAGGGGCTATAATTCACCCCTCCACTTT.

J is TRBJ1-2 and V is TRBV7-2; a weak D match, TRBD1 (5 bases). The CDR3 is 15 residues long. Germline CDR1 reads SGHTA; CDR2 reads FQGNSA. Trimming stripped 0 bases from V and 7 bases from J, with 15 bases between. The CDR3 sequence: CASSLAGRGTLGYTF. The CDR3 coding sequence is TGTGCCAGCAGCTTAGCGGGCCGGGGGACCCTTGGCTACACCTTC.

This clone appeared once. The chain is built from TRBV28 and TRBJ1-5, with D unclear. V was cut by 0 bases and J by 0 bases, with 6 bases left in between. The length of the CDR3 is 15 residues. Germline V gene sequence: CDR1 MDHEN, CDR2 SYDVKM. The CDR3 spells CASSLWTSSNQPQHF. The CDR3 bases are TGTGCCAGCAGTTTATGGACAAGTAGCAATCAGCCCCAGCATTTT.

A single count supports this clone. The rearrangement joins TRBV19 to TRBJ2-1; the D gene is possibly TRBD2 (5 bases). With 7 bases removed from V and 9 bases from J, the gap between germline ends came to 10 bases. The germline CDR1 and CDR2 sequences are LNHDA and SQIVND (reference sequence). This CDR3 has 11 residues. Here the CDR3 DNA reads TGTGCCAGTAAAAGGAGGCTTGAGCAGTTCTTC. It is translated as CASKRRLEQFF.

This clone showed up many times. This rearrangement joins TRBV7-9 to TRBJ2-1; no reliable D call. The CDR3 covers 15 residues. V shed 5 bases and J shed 7 bases, with 18 bases lying between them. Germline lookup yields CDR1 SEHNR and CDR2 FQNEAQ (reference sequence). CDR3 residues: CASSPKHRLTNEQFF. The CDR3 DNA follows: TGTGCCAGCAGCCCCAAGCACAGATTAACAAATGAGCAGTTCTTC.

The gene calls are TRBV4-2 and TRBJ2-1, with D perhaps matching TRBD1 (6 bases). With 0 bases removed from V and 6 bases from J, the gap between germline ends came to 12 bases. Germline lookup yields CDR1 LGHNA and CDR2 YNFKEQ. The CDR3 length is 15 residues. The CDR3: CASSQDPLGGNEQFF. Written as DNA, the CDR3 is TGTGCCAGCAGCCAAGATCCACTAGGGGGCAATGAGCAGTTCTTC.

The chain has TRBV30 and TRBJ1-1, with TRBD1 matching over 9 bases. J was trimmed by 7 bases and V by 2 bases; bases with no gene match: 11. Germline CDR1 GTSNPN, CDR2 SVGIG (reference sequence). CDR3 length: 15 residues. CDR3 DNA sequence: TGTGCCTGGAGTCCATTTGGGACAGGGAGAAGTGAAGCTTTCTTT. This gives the protein CAWSPFGTGRSEAFF. The full variable domain, in which reference TRBV30 and TRBJ1-1 provide the parts outside the CDR3, is SQTIHQWPATLVQPVGSPLSLECTVEGTSNPNLYWYRQAAGRGLQLLFYSVGIGQISSEVPQNLSASRPQDRQFILSSKKLLLSDSGFYLCAWSPFGTGRSEAFFGQGTRLTVV.

This chain uses TRBV2 with TRBJ2-1; D unclear. The CDR3 runs 15 residues. Germline loops: CDR1 SNHLY, CDR2 FYNNEI. V lost 5 bases and J 4 bases, leaving 15 bases between the germline ends. The CDR3 region is CASSRRLPTYNEQFF. The CDR3, as DNA: TGTGCCAGCAGTCGGAGATTGCCGACTTACAATGAGCAGTTCTTC. The whole variable domain, remainder taken from reference TRBV2 and TRBJ2-1, is EPEVTQTPSHQVTQMGQEVILRCVPISNHLYFYWYRQILGQKVEFLVSFYNNEISEKSEIFDDQFSVERPDGSNFTLKIRSTKLEDSAMYFCASSRRLPTYNEQFFGPGTRLTVL.

V and J are TRBV28 and TRBJ2-3, with D hard to call. There are 12 residues in the CDR3. The ends were cut back, 5 bases at V and 6 bases at J, with 9 bases in the middle. Germline CDR1 is MDHEN and CDR2 is SYDVKM. CDR3 DNA sequence: TGTGCCAGCAGTGCGGCCCTTGATACGCAGTATTTT. Translation gives CASSAALDTQYF.

The CDR3 loop reads CASSGTGVQETQYF. The CDR3 DNA is TGTGCCAGCAGCGGGACAGGGGTACAAGAGACCCAGTACTTC. This chain uses TRBV5-4 with TRBJ2-5; TRBD1 agrees at 10 bases. The CDR3 totals 14 residues. The germline V gene has CDR1 SGHNT and CDR2 YYREEE (reference sequence). J was trimmed by 2 bases and V by 4 bases; bases with no gene match: 2.

CDR3 DNA: TGTGCCAGCAGCTTACTAGTCCGGGACAGTAACAATGAGCAGTTCTTC. Amino acids: CASSLLVRDSNNEQFF. The rearrangement joins TRBV5-6 to TRBJ2-1; 7 bases are shared with TRBD1. The trim removed 2 bases at V and 5 bases at J, leaving 10 bases unmatched. Germline values: CDR1 SGHDT, CDR2 YYEEEE. The CDR3 spans 16 residues.

The chain carries TRBV15 and TRBJ2-1; possible D gene TRBD2, 5 bases. Germline lookup yields CDR1 LNHNV and CDR2 YYDKDF (reference sequence). The germline V and J ends were trimmed by 0 bases and 13 bases, with 13 bases remaining between them. The CDR3 has 13 amino acids. Here the CDR3 DNA reads TGTGCCACCAGCAGAGAGGGGAGTGGGGTCCAGTTCTTC. It specifies CATSREGSGVQFF.

This chain links TRBV19 with TRBJ2-3, with D unclear. V gave up 3 bases and J gave up 4 bases, with 17 bases separating them. CDR1 LNHDA and CDR2 SQIVND come from the germline V gene (reference sequence). The CDR3 is 16 residues long. The CDR3 nucleotides read TGTGCCAGTAGTATTTTAAGACAATCCTCCCCAGATACGCAGTATTTT. It is translated as CASSILRQSSPDTQYF.

The CDR3 DNA follows: TGCAGCGTTAGGCTAGCGGGGGGGTCCTACAATGAGCAGTTCTTC. Its protein is CSVRLAGGSYNEQFF. This sequence joins TRBV29-1 and TRBJ2-1; 12 bases line up with TRBD2. Germline V CDR1 and CDR2: SQVTM, ANQGSEA. V lost 5 bases and J lost 1; bases outside the gene matches: 3. This CDR3 comprises 15 residues.

This chain joins TRBV6-5 and TRBJ1-1; 8 nucleotides align to TRBD1. Germline V gene data show CDR1 as MNHEY and CDR2 as SVGAGI. With 2 bases clipped from V and 10 bases from J, the junction kept 9 bases outside the gene matches. The length of the CDR3 is 14 residues. CDR3 bases: TGTGCCAGCAGTTACCATAGGCAGGGGGCGGGAGCTTTCTTT. Amino acids: CASSYHRQGAGAFF.

Written as DNA, the CDR3 is TGTGCCAGCAGCCCAAGACAGGGGGTTAATGAAAAACTGTTTTTT. As protein: CASSPRQGVNEKLFF. The V call is TRBV9, the J call TRBJ1-4, with 9 nucleotides matching TRBD1. Germline CDR1 SGDLS, CDR2 YYNGEE. The CDR3 consists of 15 residues. J lost 4 bases, V lost 4 bases, and 5 bases had no gene match.

This clone has only a few counts. This chain connects TRBV11-2 to TRBJ2-1, with D uncertain. CDR3 length: 15 residues. Germline loops: CDR1 SGHAT, CDR2 FQNNGV. V dropped 1 base and J dropped 3 bases, with 10 bases sitting between them. This chain's CDR3 is CASSLVAQVYNEQFF. The CDR3 DNA sequence: TGTGCCAGCAGCTTAGTGGCCCAAGTCTACAATGAGCAGTTCTTC.

The J gene is TRBJ2-3, the V gene TRBV15; tentative D call: TRBD2 (6 bases). This CDR3 contains 15 residues. V was clipped by 1 base and J by 0 bases, with 8 bases between them. Germline V gives CDR1 LNHNV, CDR2 YYDKDF (reference sequence). Here the CDR3 DNA reads TGTGCCACCAGCAGAGTCCTAGCGAGCACAGATACGCAGTATTTT. It encodes CATSRVLASTDTQYF.

The chain carries TRBV5-1 and TRBJ2-1, with 13 bases lining up with TRBD2. The CDR3 has 17 amino acids. Germline CDR1 reads SGHRS; CDR2 reads YFSETQ. The V and J ends lost 2 bases and 3 bases, in that order; junction bases with no gene match: 5. The CDR3 DNA is TGCGCCAGCAGCTTACCGACTAGCGGGGGGTTCTACAATGAGCAGTTCTTC. Translated, it gives CASSLPTSGGFYNEQFF.

The sample holds one count of this clone. In DNA, the CDR3 is TGTGCCATCAGTGGACGACAGAACATGAACACTGAAGCTTTCTTT. It specifies CAISGRQNMNTEAFF. This sequence joins TRBV10-3 and TRBJ1-1; D possibly corresponds to TRBD1 (5 bases). Per germline, CDR1 ENHRY and CDR2 SYGVKD. The CDR3 contains 15 residues. V was trimmed by 4 bases and J by 0 bases, leaving 12 bases between them.